Following are 5 T cell receptor beta chains from one sample sequenced in a study of shared clonotypes between healthy human individuals. The repertoire was sequenced with immunoSEQ multiplex PCR; TCRdb's copy has only in-frame clones and lacks some. The repertoire holds roughly 2.1 million clones, with about 93% as singletons. Terminally differentiated effector memory CD45RA+ cells were excluded from the naive CD8 cells, which were CD45RO-negative and positively selected for CCR7. Material for sequencing was naive CD8+ T cells from PBMCs. The origin of the receptors is a young man in good health. Some clones in this sample may be carry-over from other donors' samples.

The chain employs TRBV27 and TRBJ1-4; D remains unclear. CDR1 and CDR2 from the germline V gene are MNHEY and SMNVEV (reference sequence). Trimming pared 3 bases from V and 8 bases from J, leaving 16 bases between. CDR3 size: 15 residues. CDR3 DNA: TGTGCCAGCAGTTTCTTAGCGCAGTGGCGAGAAAAACTGTTTTTT. Its protein product is CASSFLAQWREKLFF.

This chain connects TRBV19 to TRBJ1-1; 9 bases are a match to TRBD1. CDR1 is LNHDA, CDR2 SQIVND, per germline (reference sequence). Unmatched junction bases numbered 4, after V lost 3 bases and J lost 5 bases. This CDR3 spans 14 amino acids. This CDR3 is CASSMGQGGTEAFF. CDR3 nucleotides: TGTGCCAGTAGTATGGGACAGGGAGGAACTGAAGCTTTCTTT.

This chain links TRBV10-1 with TRBJ2-1, with D unresolved. The CDR3 contains 13 residues. The germline V gene encodes CDR1 WNHNN and CDR2 SYGVQD (reference sequence). Trimming cost V 3 bases and J 6 bases, with 9 bases left between them. The CDR3 DNA is TGCGCCAGCAGTGACCAGTTTGGCAATGAGCAGTTCTTC. Encoded protein: CASSDQFGNEQFF.

This clone was observed a single time. V gene TRBV5-5 combines with J gene TRBJ1-2; D is perhaps TRBD1 (5 bases). Trimming removed 6 bases at V and 4 bases at J, with 16 bases between. Germline V gene data show CDR1 as SGHKS and CDR2 as YYEKEE (reference sequence). CDR3 size: 14 residues. CDR3 sequence reads: CASTTGPGSYGYTF. The DNA for the CDR3 is TGTGCCAGCACCACAGGTCCCGGGAGCTATGGCTACACCTTC.

This chain joins TRBV6-5 and TRBJ1-1; the match to TRBD1 covers 8 bases. CDR1 is MNHEY, CDR2 SVGAGI, per germline. V shed 2 bases and J 3 bases; nucleotides not matched to a gene: 5. The CDR3 is made up of 15 amino acids. In DNA form, the CDR3 reads TGTGCCAGCAGTTACACACAGGGGGGGTACACTGAAGCTTTCTTT. This encodes CASSYTQGGYTEAFF.